These T cell receptor beta chains were read from a single sample in a study of T cells in Graves' hyperthyroidism and ophthalmopathy. MiXCR was run by TCRdb on the multiplex PCR reads, yielding one entry per CDR3 protein. Among some 400,000 distinct CDR3 sequences, more than 11% were seen once, and the ten largest hold roughly 9.6%. The sample comprised blood. The receptors originated from a woman in her sixties with Graves' hyperthyroidism. Both conserved end residues are part of each CDR3. Each record gives: J gene, clone size, D gene, V gene, CDR3 protein, CDR3 DNA. A D gene is named only where the DNA matches it firmly. Clone sizes are given selectively: once, few, many, or a class where the clone is expanded.

TRBJ2-1 | - | TRBD2 | TRBV4-2 | CAGRPGEREAEQFF | TGTGCCGGCAGACCGGGGGAGCGGGAGGCTGAGCAGTTCTTC
TRBJ1-1 | - | - | TRBV4-1 | CASSQDEWNTEAFF | TGCGCCAGCAGCCAAGATGAGTGGAACACTGAAGCTTTCTTT
TRBJ2-7 | few | - | TRBV11-3 | CASSSGLPYGQYF | TGTGCCAGCAGCTCCGGACTCCCCTACGGGCAGTACTTC
TRBJ2-5 | many | - | TRBV30 | CAWNADSQETQYF | TGTGCCTGGAACGCGGACAGCCAAGAGACCCAGTACTTC
TRBJ2-1 | many | TRBD2 | TRBV6-1 | CASRNRLAENHNEQFF | TGTGCCAGCAGGAACAGACTAGCGGAAAACCACAATGAGCAGTTCTTC
TRBJ2-1 | many | - | TRBV29-1 | CSVDQLGGDEQFF | TGCAGCGTCGACCAACTGGGTGGCGATGAGCAGTTCTTC
TRBJ2-1 | - | - | TRBV11-3 | CASSQSSEGIYEQFF | TGTGCCAGCAGCCAATCCTCCGAGGGAATCTATGAGCAGTTCTTC
TRBJ2-7 | many | - | TRBV11-2 | CASRMPRVAEQYF | TGTGCCAGCAGGATGCCGCGGGTGGCCGAGCAGTACTTC
TRBJ2-7 | - | TRBD2 | TRBV20-1 | CSARGASGRPSYEQYF | TGCAGTGCTAGAGGGGCTAGCGGGAGGCCCTCCTACGAGCAGTACTTC
TRBJ2-3 | many | - | TRBV18 | CASSPGGGATDTQYF | TGTGCCAGCTCACCAGGAGGAGGAGCCACAGATACGCAGTATTTT
TRBJ1-2 | many | TRBD1 | TRBV6-5 | CASSYSSGGQGIYGYTF | TGTGCCAGCAGTTACTCCTCGGGGGGACAGGGGATCTATGGCTACACCTTC
TRBJ2-1 | - | - | TRBV7-3 | CASSYKGRNEQFF | TGTGCCAGCAGCTACAAGGGGAGGAATGAGCAGTTCTTC
TRBJ2-5 | many | - | TRBV28 | CASSPGQSKETQYF | TGTGCCAGCAGTCCAGGACAGTCCAAAGAGACCCAGTACTTC
TRBJ2-1 | many | - | TRBV7-2 | CASSPTMWAYNQFYNEQFF | TGTGCCAGCAGCCCCACGATGTGGGCGTATAATCAATTCTACAATGAGCAGTTCTTC
TRBJ1-1 | - | - | TRBV20-1 | CSAPASGTEAFF | TGCAGTGCGCCAGCTTCCGGCACTGAAGCTTTCTTT
TRBJ2-3 | many | TRBD2 | TRBV20-1 | CSAGKVGGRANTQYF | TGCAGTGCTGGCAAGGTGGGCGGGAGGGCGAATACGCAGTATTTT
TRBJ2-3 | many | - | TRBV30 | CAWSVPGADTQYF | TGTGCCTGGAGTGTACCTGGTGCAGATACGCAGTATTTT
TRBJ2-3 | - | TRBD2 | TRBV4-2 | CASSQGIAGSSTDTQYF | TGTGCCAGCAGCCAAGGGATAGCGGGTTCTAGCACAGATACGCAGTATTTT
TRBJ2-3 | - | TRBD2 | TRBV9 | CASSVATSGPSQYF | TGTGCCAGCAGCGTAGCTACTAGCGGGCCCTCGCAGTATTTT
TRBJ2-3 | many | TRBD2 | TRBV6-1 | CASSYSIPGRASTDTQYF | TGTGCCAGCAGTTATTCTATCCCCGGGAGGGCCAGCACAGATACGCAGTATTTT
TRBJ2-3 | many | - | TRBV7-2 | CASSLALSGTDTQYF | TGTGCCAGCAGCTTAGCGCTGTCCGGCACAGATACGCAGTATTTT
TRBJ2-1 | - | TRBD2 | TRBV10-3 | CAISESPGLAGGPKVNEQFF | TGTGCCATCAGTGAGTCTCCGGGACTAGCGGGAGGGCCAAAGGTAAATGAGCAGTTCTTC
TRBJ2-3 | - | TRBD2 | TRBV6-1 | CASSDGWGGAQYF | TGTGCCAGCAGTGATGGGTGGGGGGGAGCGCAGTATTTT
TRBJ1-1 | few | TRBD1 | TRBV4-1 | CASSQGMGGTVIPEAFF | TGCGCCAGCAGCCAAGGAATGGGCGGGACAGTTATACCTGAAGCTTTCTTT
TRBJ2-7 | - | - | TRBV10-3 | CAISESAFRPTQQYF | TGTGCCATCAGTGAGTCGGCCTTTCGTCCTACGCAGCAGTACTTC
TRBJ2-4 | - | - | TRBV5-1 | CASSLLPGLPPLAKNIQYF | TGCGCCAGCAGCTTGCTCCCGGGACTTCCTCCATTAGCCAAAAACATTCAGTACTTC
TRBJ2-1 | many | - | TRBV11-3 | CASSLGTFNEQFF | TGTGCCAGCAGCTTAGGGACGTTCAATGAGCAGTTCTTC
TRBJ1-2 | many | - | TRBV18 | CASSPPSGNYGYTF | TGTGCCAGCTCACCACCGTCGGGGAACTATGGCTACACCTTC
TRBJ2-1 | few | - | TRBV29-1 | CSVEAPVNRALGEQCF | TGCAGCGTTGAAGCACCCGTCAACAGGGCCCTGGGGGAGCAGTGCTTC
TRBJ1-2 | many | TRBD1 | TRBV10-2 | CASSHSGTGDANYGYTF | TGCGCCAGCAGTCACTCCGGGACAGGGGACGCTAACTATGGCTACACCTTC
TRBJ2-1 | many | TRBD2 | TRBV5-1 | CASSDGTTPGDEQFF | TGCGCCAGCAGCGACGGGACTACCCCCGGGGATGAGCAGTTCTTC
TRBJ1-1 | many | TRBD1 | TRBV6-1 | CASRPGTGVMNTEAFF | TGTGCCAGCAGACCCGGGACAGGGGTGATGAACACTGAAGCTTTCTTT
TRBJ1-5 | - | - | TRBV3-1 | CASSQGVGIQPQHF | TGTGCCAGCAGCCAAGGGGTAGGGATTCAGCCCCAGCATTTT
TRBJ2-1 | - | TRBD2 | TRBV20-1 | CSARPIAGASGSQFF | TGCAGTGCTAGGCCTATTGCGGGGGCTAGCGGGAGTCAGTTCTTC
TRBJ2-7 | many | - | TRBV4-2 | CASSQDLAYEQYF | TGTGCCAGCAGCCAAGACCTAGCCTACGAGCAGTACTTC
TRBJ2-7 | many | - | TRBV28 | CASSLFVTSYEQYF | TGTGCCAGCAGTCTATTCGTCACGTCCTACGAGCAGTACTTC
TRBJ1-4 | many | - | TRBV6-1 | CASSEFGPEKLFF | TGTGCCAGCAGTGAATTCGGACCTGAAAAACTGTTTTTT
TRBJ1-5 | many | - | TRBV11-2 | CASSMNNQPQHF | TGTGCCAGCAGCATGAACAATCAGCCCCAGCATTTT
TRBJ2-1 | many | TRBD2 | TRBV11-1 | CASSLHASGSYNEQFF | TGTGCCAGCAGCCTCCATGCTAGCGGGAGTTACAATGAGCAGTTCTTC
TRBJ1-1 | many | - | TRBV12-3/TRBV12-4 | CASSFAPYEAFF | TGTGCCAGCAGTTTTGCCCCTTATGAAGCTTTCTTT
TRBJ2-6 | - | TRBD2 | TRBV19 | CASSIARGDGANVLTF | TGTGCCAGTAGTATCGCCCGGGGGGACGGGGCCAACGTCCTGACTTTC
TRBJ2-1 | many | TRBD2 | TRBV5-1 | CASSSSSGSSYNEQFF | TGCGCCAGCAGCTCCTCTAGCGGGAGCTCCTACAATGAGCAGTTCTTC
TRBJ2-3 | many | TRBD2 | TRBV5-6 | CASSNQLRTSGSVDTQYF | TGTGCCAGCAGCAACCAGCTCCGGACTAGCGGGAGTGTGGATACGCAGTATTTT
TRBJ2-1 | few | - | TRBV4-1 | CASSRGPQDSSYNEQFF | TGCGCCAGCAGCCGGGGGCCCCAGGATTCCTCCTACAATGAGCAGTTCTTC
TRBJ2-7 | many | - | TRBV12-3/TRBV12-4 | CASSSNSPYEQYF | TGTGCCAGCAGTTCGAACAGCCCCTACGAGCAGTACTTC
TRBJ2-1 | few | TRBD2 | TRBV6-1 | CASSPWAGATGNEQFF | TGTGCCAGCAGTCCCTGGGCGGGAGCGACGGGAAATGAGCAGTTCTTC
TRBJ1-3 | - | - | TRBV19 | CASSNHNRQRPSGNTIYF | TGTGCCAGTAGTAACCACAACCGACAGCGGCCCTCTGGAAACACCATATATTTT
TRBJ2-5 | - | TRBD2 | TRBV11-2 | CASSPKTSGSQYF | TGTGCCAGCAGCCCCAAGACTAGCGGGTCCCAGTACTTC
TRBJ1-1 | many | - | TRBV6-1 | CASRANTEAFF | TGTGCCAGTAGAGCGAACACTGAAGCTTTCTTT
TRBJ2-7 | - | TRBD1 | TRBV11-2 | CASSSQTGGAYEQYF | TGTGCCAGCAGTTCCCAGACAGGGGGCGCCTACGAGCAGTACTTC
TRBJ1-1 | many | TRBD1 | TRBV27 | CASIRGTGYSNTEAFF | TGTGCCAGCATACGTGGGACAGGGTATTCGAACACTGAAGCTTTCTTT
TRBJ2-1 | few | TRBD1 | TRBV5-6 | CASSLTGGTEQFF | TGTGCCAGCAGCTTGACAGGGGGGACTGAGCAGTTCTTC
TRBJ1-6 | - | - | TRBV4-2 | CASSQETGNRNSPLHF | TGTGCCAGCAGCCAAGAAACAGGCAATAGGAATTCACCCCTCCACTTT
TRBJ2-7 | many | - | TRBV28 | CASSSQGMSDEQYF | TGTGCCAGCAGTTCACAGGGAATGAGCGACGAGCAGTACTTC
TRBJ2-3 | many | TRBD1 | TRBV2 | CASRTGQGNTDTQYF | TGTGCCAGCAGGACCGGACAGGGGAACACAGATACGCAGTATTTT